Following are 30 T cell receptor beta chains from one sample sequenced in a study of blood T cell repertoires in COVID-19. Some clones are missing from TCRdb's copy, which holds only in-frame ones; the method was immunoSEQ multiplex PCR. The table lists some 200,000 clones, around 86% of them singletons. Sequencing was done on a sample of peripheral blood. The receptors derive from a man older than 75 with acute or convalescent COVID-19.

The chain is built from TRBV30 and TRBJ2-3; the match to TRBD2 covers 7 bases. The germline gives CDR1 GTSNPN, CDR2 SVGIG (reference sequence). This CDR3 has 16 residues. V dropped 0 bases and J dropped 3; count of bases not matched to a gene: 9. Written as DNA, the CDR3 is TGTGCCTGGAGTGTGGGCGGGGGTTTGAAGACAGATACGCAGTATTTT. It encodes CAWSVGGGLKTDTQYF.

The chain is built from TRBV7-2 and TRBJ2-3; the D is unclear. The CDR3 is 12 residues long. V shed 4 bases and J shed 7 bases, with 9 bases lying between them. From germline, CDR1 is SGHTA and CDR2 FQGNSA. The CDR3 reads CASSSSLYTQYF. In DNA, the CDR3 is TGTGCCAGCAGCTCGAGTTTGTATACGCAGTATTTT.

The chain has TRBV5-4 and TRBJ2-3, with 10 bases matching TRBD2. The germline gives CDR1 SGHNT, CDR2 YYREEE (reference sequence). This CDR3 comprises 17 residues. The V segment lost 0 bases and the J segment 0 bases; nucleotides outside the gene matches: 4. CDR3 nucleotide sequence: TGTGCCAGCAGCTTGGGACTAGCGGGTGCTAGCACAGATACGCAGTATTTT. Its translation: CASSLGLAGASTDTQYF.

This clone was observed a few times. V and J are TRBV30 and TRBJ1-6; D unclear. In germline, CDR1 is GTSNPN, CDR2 SVGIG (reference sequence). V was trimmed by 4 bases and J by 0 bases, leaving 10 bases between them. CDR3 length: 15 residues. The CDR3 spells CAWIMSNSYNSPLHF. The CDR3 DNA reads TGTGCCTGGATTATGAGCAACTCCTATAATTCACCCCTCCACTTT.

The rearrangement joins TRBV7-9 to TRBJ1-4; 11 bases map to TRBD1. The CDR3 extends over 14 amino acids. Germline loops: CDR1 SEHNR, CDR2 FQNEAQ (reference sequence). With V trimmed by 11 bases and J by 6 bases, 8 bases remained unmatched. The CDR3 nucleotides read TGTGCCGCCGAGCCGGGACAGGGGGATGAAAAACTGTTTTTT. It yields the protein CAAEPGQGDEKLFF.

The gene calls are TRBV2 and TRBJ1-6, with D maybe TRBD1 (6 bases). This CDR3 spans 12 amino acids. V shed 7 bases and J shed 6 bases, with 7 bases lying between them. Germline V CDR1 and CDR2: SNHLY, FYNNEI. As DNA, the CDR3 is TGTGCCAGCAAAGGGGGTAATTCACCCCTCCACTTT. Amino acids: CASKGGNSPLHF.

CDR3 loop: CASSLDGGGTTDTQYF. The CDR3 DNA follows: TGCGCCAGCAGCTTGGATGGCGGGGGAACCACAGATACGCAGTATTTT. The genes are TRBV5-1 and TRBJ2-3; the match to TRBD2 covers 7 bases. Germline V gene lookup returns CDR1 SGHRS and CDR2 YFSETQ. The CDR3 contains 16 residues. Losses at the gene ends were 0 bases for V and 2 bases for J; bases not matched to a gene: 6.

The chain links TRBV5-6 to TRBJ2-5; TRBD2 might be the D (6 bases). Trimming stripped 5 bases from V and 1 base from J, with 12 bases between. The CDR3 is made up of 14 amino acids. Germline CDR1 is SGHDT and CDR2 is YYEEEE. The CDR3 region has the DNA TGTGCCAGCAGTGGGGAGGCCATCCAAGAGACCCAGTACTTC. Its protein is CASSGEAIQETQYF.

The V call is TRBV19, the J call TRBJ1-5; weak D call: TRBD1 (5 bases). The germline V gene encodes CDR1 LNHDA and CDR2 SQIVND (reference sequence). The CDR3 is 14 amino acids. V lost 4 bases and J lost 10, with 17 bases in between. CDR3 in amino acids: CASSSDSQYRPQHF. CDR3 DNA: TGTGCCAGTAGTAGCGACAGCCAATATCGACCCCAGCATTTT.

The rearrangement uses TRBV11-3 and TRBJ2-1; the D gene is possibly TRBD2 (7 bases). The CDR3 has 15 amino acids. The V end lost 3 bases, the J end lost 3 bases, and 12 bases lay between the germline ends. Germline V gives CDR1 SGHNT, CDR2 YENEEA. For the CDR3, the DNA is TGTGCCAGCAGCTTCCTAAGGGGGGGCTACAATGAGCAGTTCTTC. This translates into CASSFLRGGYNEQFF.

The rearrangement joins TRBV2 to TRBJ1-5, with no clear D. V was clipped by 6 bases and J by 6 bases, with 15 bases between them. This CDR3 has 14 residues. The germline V gene encodes CDR1 SNHLY and CDR2 FYNNEI. CDR3 loop: CASRKGAVPQPQHF. The CDR3 nucleotides are TGTGCCAGCAGGAAGGGAGCAGTACCTCAGCCCCAGCATTTT.

J is TRBJ1-1 and V is TRBV29-1; TRBD1 matches at 7 bases. V gave up 4 bases and J gave up 7 bases; unmatched junction bases: 6. The CDR3 sequence is 12 residues long. CDR1 and CDR2 from the germline V gene are SQVTM and ANQGSEA. The CDR3 DNA reads TGCAGCGTTGTGGGGGACAGCCTTGAAGCTTTCTTT. It specifies CSVVGDSLEAFF.

V usage is TRBV3-1 (or the pseudogene TRBV3-2) and J usage is TRBJ2-5; 14 nucleotides line up with TRBD2. Germline CDR1 LGHDT, CDR2 YNNKEL (reference sequence). The V gene end was trimmed by 1 base and the J gene end by 1 base; junction bases not matched to a gene: 2. The CDR3 length is 17 residues. As DNA, the CDR3 is TGTGCCAGCAGCCAAGGTGGACTAGCGGGAGGCCAAGAGACCCAGTACTTC. This encodes CASSQGGLAGGQETQYF.

The V and J genes are TRBV30 and TRBJ2-3; TRBD2 aligns across 8 bases. With V trimmed by 1 base and J by 3 bases, 6 bases remained unmatched. This CDR3 spans 15 amino acids. CDR1 is GTSNPN, CDR2 SVGIG, per germline (reference sequence). As DNA, the CDR3 is TGTGCCTGGAGTGAGACTAGCGTTGAGACAGATACGCAGTATTTT. Residues: CAWSETSVETDTQYF.

The chain carries TRBV5-1 and TRBJ2-1; a possible D gene is TRBD1 (6 bases). The V gene's germline CDR1 is SGHRS and CDR2 YFSETQ. V lost 0 bases to trimming and J lost 2 bases, with 12 bases between them. The CDR3 has 16 amino acids. The CDR3 spells CASSLAGDLAYNEQFF. CDR3 in DNA: TGCGCCAGCAGCTTGGCAGGGGACCTGGCCTACAATGAGCAGTTCTTC.

There are a few counts of this clone. The gene calls are TRBV28 and TRBJ1-3, with 9 positions matching TRBD1. V lost 6 bases and J lost 2; bases outside the gene matches: 5. The CDR3 runs 15 residues. Germline assignment: CDR1 MDHEN and CDR2 SYDVKM. The CDR3 is CASSKRTGAGNTIYF. For the CDR3, the DNA is TGTGCCAGCAGCAAGCGGACAGGGGCTGGAAACACCATATATTTT.

The chain carries TRBV14 and TRBJ2-2; 13 bases are a match to TRBD2. The CDR3 runs to 16 residues. J lost 8 bases, V lost 5 bases, and 8 bases had no gene match. The germline CDR1 and CDR2 sequences are SGHDN and FVKESK. CDR3 sequence (DNA): TGTGCCAGCAGCGTTTTAGGACTAGCGGGAGTAGGGGAGCTGTTTTTT. Translating gives CASSVLGLAGVGELFF.

The chain carries TRBV18 and TRBJ2-7; D remains ambiguous. CDR1 and CDR2 from the germline V gene are KGHSH and LQKENI. This CDR3 has 14 amino acids. V lost 3 bases and J lost 0, with 9 bases in between. The CDR3 is CASSPWSNSYEQYF. The CDR3 bases are TGTGCCAGCTCACCTTGGAGTAACTCCTACGAGCAGTACTTC.

This sequence joins TRBV18 and TRBJ2-1, with 7 bases identical to TRBD2. V gave up 0 bases and J gave up 4 bases; unmatched junction bases: 6. Germline assignment: CDR1 KGHSH and CDR2 LQKENI. The CDR3 has 16 amino acids. CDR3 sequence: CASSPPSGTIYNEQFF. The DNA of the CDR3 is TGTGCCAGCTCACCACCAAGCGGGACGATATACAATGAGCAGTTCTTC.

The V call is TRBV24-1, the J call TRBJ1-4; 8 bases map to TRBD1. Unmatched junction bases numbered 8, after V lost 4 bases and J lost 8 bases. Germline V gene sequence: CDR1 KGHDR, CDR2 SFDVKD. The length of the CDR3 is 15 residues. The CDR3 sequence is CATSDPRQGTEKLFF. The CDR3 DNA follows: TGTGCCACCAGTGACCCCAGACAGGGGACCGAAAAACTGTTTTTT.

The genes are TRBV19 and TRBJ1-5, with TRBD1 matching 7 bases. CDR1 is LNHDA, CDR2 SQIVND, per germline (reference sequence). V lost 4 bases to trimming and J lost 6 bases; unmatched junction nucleotides: 6. This CDR3 contains 14 residues. CDR3 region: CASSTDRLRQPQHF. CDR3 DNA sequence: TGTGCCAGTAGTACGGACAGGTTGCGTCAGCCCCAGCATTTT.

V usage is TRBV7-8 and J usage is TRBJ1-2; 7 positions match TRBD1. This CDR3 comprises 14 residues. CDR1 is SGHVS, CDR2 FQNEAQ, per germline. After removal of 3 bases from V and 4 bases from J, the junction contained 5 bases not matched to a gene. The DNA of the CDR3 is TGTGCCAGCAGCTTGACAGGGATCCCCTATGGCTACACCTTC. It encodes CASSLTGIPYGYTF.

This clone came up a few times. This chain uses TRBV6-5 with TRBJ2-6; D uncertain. The CDR3 has 13 residues. Trimming shortened V by 8 bases and J by 1 base, and 6 bases separated the two germline ends. The germline CDR1 and CDR2 sequences are MNHEY and SVGAGI. CDR3 amino acids: CASSGSGANVLTF. CDR3 bases: TGTGCCAGCTCAGGTTCTGGGGCCAACGTCCTGACTTTC.

The chain combines TRBV16 with TRBJ1-5; no definite D call. The CDR3 sequence is 14 residues long. Between the trimmed V and J ends, which lost 2 bases and 3 bases, there was a span of 8 bases. Per germline, CDR1 KGHSY and CDR2 FQNENV. CDR3 in DNA: TGTGCCAGCAGCCAAGGGCTGAACAATCAGCCCCAGCATTTT. Protein product: CASSQGLNNQPQHF. Looking up the rest from reference TRBV16 and TRBJ1-5 gives the full variable domain: GEEVAQTPKHLVRGEGQKAKLYCAPIKGHSYVFWYQQVLKNEFKFLISFQNENVFDETGMPKERFSAKCLPNSPCSLEIQATKLEDSAVYFCASSQGLNNQPQHFGDGTRLSIL.

This chain connects TRBV10-3 to TRBJ2-2; tentative D call: TRBD2 (5 bases). The CDR3 spans 14 residues. From germline, CDR1 is ENHRY and CDR2 SYGVKD. V was cut by 4 bases and J by 1 base, with 7 bases left in between. For the CDR3, the DNA is TGTGCCATCAGTGGCGAGGGGAACACCGGGGAGCTGTTTTTT. Translation gives CAISGEGNTGELFF.

The chain carries TRBV5-1 and TRBJ1-2; D not resolved. This CDR3 is built from 14 residues. Trimming stripped 4 bases from V and 8 bases from J, with 18 bases between. Germline V gene sequence: CDR1 SGHRS, CDR2 YFSETQ. CDR3 loop: CASSTADGVEGYTF. The CDR3 DNA is TGCGCCAGCAGCACGGCGGACGGGGTAGAGGGCTACACCTTC. Together with reference TRBV5-1 and TRBJ1-2, the CDR3 gives the full variable domain: KAGVTQTPRYLIKTRGQQVTLSCSPISGHRSVSWYQQTPGQGLQFLFEYFSETQRNKGNFPGRFSGRQFSNSRSEMNVSTLELGDSALYLCASSTADGVEGYTFGSGTRLTVV.

The chain combines TRBV19 with TRBJ2-2, with 7 bases matching TRBD2. Germline assignment: CDR1 LNHDA and CDR2 SQIVND (reference sequence). V shed 5 bases and J 7 bases; nucleotides not matched to a gene: 16. CDR3 length: 17 amino acids. The CDR3 bases are TGTGCCAGTAGTCCAAACGGCTGGGGAGGGCGAGTCGGGGAGCTGTTTTTT. Translation: CASSPNGWGGRVGELFF.

This clone was counted between two and nine times. This chain links TRBV11-2 with TRBJ2-7; unclear D gene. CDR1 is SGHAT and CDR2 is FQNNGV in the germline V gene. Trimming left V 2 bases short and J 2 bases short, with 10 bases between. The CDR3 runs 14 residues. The CDR3 loop is CASSLIVGPYEQYF. CDR3 sequence (DNA): TGTGCCAGCAGCTTAATCGTTGGCCCCTACGAGCAGTACTTC.

The CDR3 DNA follows: TGTGCCAGCAGCCAAGAACCCGGGACTAGCGGGTCTGTTGGGGCCAACGTCCTGACTTTC. Amino acid sequence: CASSQEPGTSGSVGANVLTF. The chain employs TRBV3-1 (or the pseudogene TRBV3-2) and TRBJ2-6; the match to TRBD2 covers 12 bases. Germline V lookup: CDR1 LGHDT, CDR2 YNNKEL (reference sequence). V trimming: 0 bases; J trimming: 3 bases; junction bases outside the gene matches: 9. The CDR3 extends over 20 amino acids.

The chain carries TRBV19 and TRBJ2-6; D is unclear. The CDR3 is made up of 15 amino acids. The germline V gene encodes CDR1 LNHDA and CDR2 SQIVND (reference sequence). Trimming cost V 5 bases and J 4 bases, with 12 bases left between them. The CDR3 DNA sequence: TGTGCCAGTAGTGCCCGGGTGAGAGGGGCCAACGTCCTGACTTTC. It encodes CASSARVRGANVLTF. The complete variable domain, with remaining parts taken from reference TRBV19 and TRBJ2-6, reads DGGITQSPKYLFRKEGQNVTLSCEQNLNHDAMYWYRQDPGQGLRLIYYSQIVNDFQKGDIAEGYSVSREKKESFPLTVTSAQKNPTAFYLCASSARVRGANVLTFGAGSRLTVL.